A selection of T cell receptor beta chains follows, all from one sample in a study of blood T cell repertoires in COVID-19. This table comes from immunoSEQ multiplex PCR, and its TCRdb copy is limited to in-frame clones, with some not included. The sample consists of about 190,000 clones, about 75% of them appearing once. What was sequenced was peripheral blood. The source is an older woman with acute or convalescent COVID-19. The CDR3 runs from the conserved cysteine through the conserved F or W. A D gene is named only where the DNA matches it firmly. A row's size may be missing; if present it is once, few, many or a size class.

few	TRBJ2-1	16	TRBV5-4	TRBD2	TGTGCCAGCAGCTTTCCTCCTAGCGGGAGTGGCAATGAGCAGTTCTTC	CASSFPPSGSGNEQFF
-	TRBJ2-7	14	TRBV24-1	-	TGTGCCACCAGTGATGGTAACAGGTTTGGCGAGCAGTACTTC	CATSDGNRFGEQYF
few	TRBJ2-7	14	TRBV19	-	TGTGCCAGTAGTATCATCGGGCAGGGGTACGAGCAGTACTTC	CASSIIGQGYEQYF
-	TRBJ1-5	12	TRBV6-6	-	TGTGCCAGCAGTGCACCGGATCAGCCCCAGCATTTT	CASSAPDQPQHF
once	TRBJ1-5	15	TRBV19	TRBD1	TGTGCCAGTAGTACCGTCGACAGGGGAGATCAGCCCCAGCATTTT	CASSTVDRGDQPQHF
-	TRBJ1-6	13	TRBV29-1	-	TGCAGCGTTATTGACCAAGCGGTGGGGACCCTCCACTTT	CSVIDQAVGTLHF
-	TRBJ1-2	14	TRBV19	TRBD1	TGTGCCAGTAGTGGTGGGACAGGGACCTATGGCTACACCTTC	CASSGGTGTYGYTF
-	TRBJ2-5	15	TRBV19	TRBD2	TGTGCCAGTACCCCCGGGGGGGCCGGCCAAGAGACCCAGTACTTC	CASTPGGAGQETQYF
-	TRBJ2-7	13	TRBV7-9	TRBD2	TGTGCCAGCAGTGCTCTAGCGGGAGAGGAGCAGTACTTC	CASSALAGEEQYF
-	TRBJ2-7	15	TRBV14	TRBD2	TGTGCCAGCAGCCAGAGGCGGGAGCCAACCTACGAGCAGTACTTC	CASSQRREPTYEQYF
-	TRBJ2-1	20	TRBV7-2	TRBD2	TGTGCCAGCAGCTTAGCTCCGGGACTAGCGGGAGGGCAGGGACGCAATGAGCAGTTCTTC	CASSLAPGLAGGQGRNEQFF